The 9 T cell receptor beta chains listed next were all sequenced from one sample in a study of identical twins. TCRdb recomputed calls from the 5' RACE reads with MiXCR, one row per CDR3 protein. This sample carries around 530,000 distinct CDR3 sequences, over 12% of them seen once, and the ten largest clones take roughly 0.46%. These sequences were also reported in another study, on yellow fever vaccine responses in identical twins.

Sequencing input: CD4+ T cells sorted from blood. The origin of the receptors is a woman younger than 30 in good health.

The V gene is TRBV27, the J gene TRBJ1-1; unclear D gene. With 3 bases removed from V and 1 base from J, the gap between germline ends came to 9 bases. Per germline, CDR1 MNHEY and CDR2 SMNVEV (reference sequence). CDR3 length: 14 residues. The CDR3 loop is CASSLGNSNTEAFF. CDR3 DNA sequence: TGTGCCAGCAGTTTGGGGAATTCGAACACTGAAGCTTTCTTT.

The CDR3 region has the DNA TGTGCCATCAGCAATTCGGGAGCGGGGACTAGCACAGATACGCAGTATTTT. As protein: CAISNSGAGTSTDTQYF. The chain links TRBV10-3 to TRBJ2-3; TRBD2 agrees at 7 bases. CDR3 length equals 17 residues. Germline V CDR1 and CDR2: ENHRY, SYGVKD. Trimming cost V 6 bases and J 0 bases; bases outside gene matches: 12.

The genes are TRBV15 and TRBJ2-7, with TRBD2 identical over 8 bases. J was trimmed by 7 bases and V by 2 bases; bases with no gene match: 16. Germline V gives CDR1 LNHNV, CDR2 YYDKDF (reference sequence). This CDR3 region has 17 residues. Written as DNA, the CDR3 is TGTGCCACCAGCAGAATGGTTAGCGGGAAATCTTATCGGGAGCAGTACTTC. This translates into CATSRMVSGKSYREQYF.

This clonotype was detected only a few times. The V call is TRBV7-3, the J call TRBJ2-2; D not certain. The CDR3 length is 16 residues. Germline lookup yields CDR1 SGHTA and CDR2 FQGTGA. Trimming took off 2 bases at V and 2 bases at J, with 12 bases between the two ends. The CDR3 loop is CASSLGPLGNTGELFF. DNA for the CDR3: TGTGCCAGCAGCTTAGGGCCTCTAGGAAACACCGGGGAGCTGTTTTTT.

The rearrangement joins TRBV18 to TRBJ1-6, with D hard to call. The CDR3 runs 14 residues. Trimming took off 3 bases at V and 9 bases at J, with 12 bases between the two ends. Per germline, CDR1 KGHSH and CDR2 LQKENI. The CDR3, as DNA: TGTGCCAGCTCACCGCTACGCGAGGGTTCACCCCTCCACTTT. Protein sequence: CASSPLREGSPLHF.

This clonotype was picked up a small number of times. For the CDR3, the DNA is TGCAGCGTTGTCATGGGGGAGACCCAGTACTTC. Residues: CSVVMGETQYF. V gene TRBV29-1 combines with J gene TRBJ2-5; D unclear. Germline V gene sequence: CDR1 SQVTM, CDR2 ANQGSEA. V was pared by 4 bases and J by 5 bases, with 8 bases between. The CDR3 loop spans 11 amino acids. The full variable domain, completed using reference TRBV29-1 and TRBJ2-5, is SAVISQKPSRDICQRGTSLTIQCQVDSQVTMMFWYRQQPGQSLTLIATANQGSEATYESGFVIDKFPISRPNLTFSTLTVSNMSPEDSSIYLCSVVMGETQYFGPGTRLLVL.

This clonotype has just a few counts. The chain joins TRBV12-3 or TRBV12-4 to TRBJ2-1; TRBD1 or TRBD2 may be the D gene (6 bases each). The CDR3 is 14 amino acids. Trimming cost V 1 base and J 9 bases, with 13 bases left between them. CDR3 nucleotides: TGTGCCAGCAGTTTAGATGTCGGGGGCGCTGAGCAGTTCTTC. Protein: CASSLDVGGAEQFF.

This clonotype was picked up many times. The rearrangement links TRBV5-1 to TRBJ1-4, with D possibly being TRBD1 (5 bases). Trimming left V 5 bases short and J 8 bases short, with 13 bases between. This CDR3 is built from 13 residues. Germline V lookup: CDR1 SGHRS, CDR2 YFSETQ. CDR3 nucleotides: TGCGCCAGCAGTCGACAGCCTTACGAAAAACTGTTTTTT. Translated: CASSRQPYEKLFF.

With respect to this clonotype: Mismatch with germline at one junction end may stem from a read error. V gene TRBV20-1 combines with J gene TRBJ2-1; 9 bases line up with TRBD2. Germline CDR1 and CDR2: DFQATT and SNEGSKA (reference sequence). This CDR3 is 16 amino acids long. In DNA form, the CDR3 reads TGCTGTGCTAGAGTTCTGCGGGAGGGCTCCTACAATGAGCAGTTCTTC. This codes for CCARVLREGSYNEQFF.